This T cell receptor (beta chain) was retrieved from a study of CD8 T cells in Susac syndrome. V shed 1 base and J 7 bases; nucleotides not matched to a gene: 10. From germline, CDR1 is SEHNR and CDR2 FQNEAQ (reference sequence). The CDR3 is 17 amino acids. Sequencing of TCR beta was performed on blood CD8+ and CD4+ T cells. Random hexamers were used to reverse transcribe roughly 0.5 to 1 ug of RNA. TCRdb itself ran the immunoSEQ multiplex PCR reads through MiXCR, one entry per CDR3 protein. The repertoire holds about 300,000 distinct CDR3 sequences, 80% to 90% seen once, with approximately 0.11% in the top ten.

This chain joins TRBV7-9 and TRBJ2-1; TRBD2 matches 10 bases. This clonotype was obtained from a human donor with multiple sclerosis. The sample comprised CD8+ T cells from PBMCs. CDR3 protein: CASSLVRNSGRGNEQFF. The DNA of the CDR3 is TGTGCCAGCAGCTTAGTTAGGAACAGCGGGAGGGGGAATGAGCAGTTCTTC.